The source of this T cell receptor beta chain is a study of T cell responses to AZD1222 COVID-19 vaccine. General study results and limits: CD4 TCRs linked to vaccination spanned spike, dominating at 160-218 and 743-854.

CDR1 WSHSY and CDR2 SAAADI come from the germline V gene. The CDR3 loop spans 13 amino acids. The V end lost 5 bases, the J end lost 5 bases, and 13 bases lay between the germline ends. The repertoire was sequenced with immunoSEQ multiplex PCR; TCRdb's copy has only in-frame clones and lacks some. The table lists about 130,000 clones, approximately 91% of them singletons. On this clone itself: Its antigen is as yet unknown.

The sample was peripheral blood, taken on day 0 of AZD1222 vaccination. The genes are TRBV10-2 and TRBJ2-7; D gene unclear. This clonotype was obtained from an adult in good health. The CDR3 nucleotides read TGCGCCAGCAGTCATATTTTATCCCACGAGCAGTACTTC. Translation gives CASSHILSHEQYF.